This T cell receptor beta chain stems from a study of control samples from healthy donors and cancer patients. Sequencing used immunoSEQ multiplex PCR; TCRdb keeps in-frame clones, though not all of them. The repertoire has under 450,000 clones, 80% to 95% of them found once; the top ten carry around 6.5%. The germline V gene has CDR1 MNHEY and CDR2 SMNVEV (reference sequence). V lost 6 bases, J lost 4 bases, and 7 bases lay in between. This CDR3 has 13 residues. Sequencing was performed on PBMCs. This TCR was recovered from a man aged 35-49 years with head and neck cancer. The chain joins TRBV27 to TRBJ2-6, with D perhaps given as TRBD1 or TRBD2 (5 bases each). Here the CDR3 reads CASRGTGANVLTF. The CDR3 DNA reads TGTGCCAGCAGAGGGACGGGGGCCAACGTCCTGACTTTC.